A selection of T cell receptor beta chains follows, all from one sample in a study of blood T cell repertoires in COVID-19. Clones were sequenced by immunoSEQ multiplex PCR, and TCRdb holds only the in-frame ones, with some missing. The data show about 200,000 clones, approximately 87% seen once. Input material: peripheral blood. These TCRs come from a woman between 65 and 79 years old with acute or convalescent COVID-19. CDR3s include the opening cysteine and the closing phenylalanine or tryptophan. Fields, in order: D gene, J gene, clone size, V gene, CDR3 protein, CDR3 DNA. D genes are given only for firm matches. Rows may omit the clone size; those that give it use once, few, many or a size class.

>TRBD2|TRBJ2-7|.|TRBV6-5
CASSYVKTSGSYEQYF
TGTGCCAGCAGTTACGTAAAAACTAGCGGGAGTTACGAGCAGTACTTC
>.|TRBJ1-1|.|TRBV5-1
CASSQNTGFARNTEAFF
TGCGCCAGCAGCCAAAATACAGGGTTTGCGCGGAACACTGAAGCTTTCTTT
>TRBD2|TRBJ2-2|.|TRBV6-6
CASSYQAGVGGELFF
TGTGCCAGCAGTTACCAGGCGGGAGTGGGCGGGGAGCTGTTTTTT
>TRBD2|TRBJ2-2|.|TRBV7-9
CASSPGLAETGELFF
TGTGCCAGCAGCCCGGGGCTAGCGGAAACCGGGGAGCTGTTTTTT
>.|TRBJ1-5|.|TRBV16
CASSTGGNQPQHF
TGTGCCAGCAGCACGGGGGGCAATCAGCCCCAGCATTTT
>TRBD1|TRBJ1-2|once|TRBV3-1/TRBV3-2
CASSHRDSIGYTF
TGTGCCAGCAGCCACAGGGACAGTATTGGCTACACCTTC
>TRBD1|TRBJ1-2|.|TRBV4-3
CASSQEVGGMRGPRGYTF
TGCGCCAGCAGCCAAGAGGTTGGAGGTATGAGGGGGCCTAGGGGCTACACCTTC
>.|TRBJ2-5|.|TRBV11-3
CASSRELALQETQYF
TGTGCCAGCAGTCGGGAGCTAGCGCTTCAAGAGACCCAGTACTTC
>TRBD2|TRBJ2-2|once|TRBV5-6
CASSSRTSGGVRTGELFF
TGTGCCAGCAGCTCGCGGACTAGCGGGGGGGTAAGGACCGGGGAGCTGTTTTTT
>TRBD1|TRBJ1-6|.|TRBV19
CASSLRTGQSSPLHF
TGTGCCAGTAGTCTGCGGACAGGGCAGAGCTCACCCCTCCACTTT
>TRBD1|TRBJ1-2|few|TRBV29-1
CSVGGQGARYGYTF
TGCAGCGTTGGAGGACAGGGGGCGCGGTATGGCTACACCTTC
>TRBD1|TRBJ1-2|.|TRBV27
CASSFRDSYGYTF
TGTGCCAGCAGTTTTCGGGACAGCTATGGCTACACCTTC
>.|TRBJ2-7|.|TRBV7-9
CASSPGQRYEQYF
TGTGCCAGCAGCCCCGGACAGCGCTACGAGCAGTACTTC
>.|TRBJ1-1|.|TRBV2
CASSSIRGGTEAFF
TGTGCCAGCAGTTCTATTAGGGGGGGGACTGAAGCTTTCTTT
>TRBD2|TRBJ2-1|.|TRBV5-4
CASSPVAGDGDEQFF
TGTGCCAGCAGCCCAGTAGCGGGAGATGGGGATGAGCAGTTCTTC
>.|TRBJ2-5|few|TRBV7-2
CASSIRSTETQYF
TGTGCCAGCAGCATCCGGTCCACCGAGACCCAGTACTTC
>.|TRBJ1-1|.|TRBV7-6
CASSLKRAGNTEAFF
TGTGCCAGCAGCTTAAAGAGGGCCGGGAACACTGAAGCTTTCTTT
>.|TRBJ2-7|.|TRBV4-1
CASSFESGSYEQYF
TGCGCCAGCAGCTTCGAGAGCGGCTCCTACGAGCAGTACTTC
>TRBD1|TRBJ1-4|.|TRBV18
CASSPGQRNEKLFF
TGTGCCAGCTCTCCGGGACAGCGGAATGAAAAACTGTTTTTT
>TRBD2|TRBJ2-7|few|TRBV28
CASGVLAGGLYEQYF
TGTGCCAGTGGGGTTCTAGCGGGAGGTTTATACGAGCAGTACTTC
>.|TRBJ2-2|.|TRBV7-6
CASSLGAGGANTGELFF
TGTGCCAGCAGCTTAGGGGCCGGCGGGGCGAACACCGGGGAGCTGTTTTTT
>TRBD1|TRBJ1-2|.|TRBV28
CAVLPGQGDYGYTF
TGTGCCGTCCTGCCGGGACAGGGTGACTATGGCTACACCTTC
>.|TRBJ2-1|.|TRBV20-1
CSASGDNEQFF
TGCAGTGCTAGCGGGGACAATGAGCAGTTCTTC
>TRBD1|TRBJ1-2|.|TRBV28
CASSLTSGTELYGYTF
TGTGCCAGCAGTTTAACCTCCGGGACAGAGCTTTATGGCTACACCTTC
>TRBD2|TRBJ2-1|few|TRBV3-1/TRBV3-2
CASSPRLAGGGTQFF
TGTGCCAGCAGCCCCCGACTAGCGGGGGGAGGAACGCAGTTCTTC
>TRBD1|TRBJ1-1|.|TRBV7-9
CASSLTGVTEAFF
TGTGCCAGCAGTTTGACAGGGGTTACTGAAGCTTTCTTT
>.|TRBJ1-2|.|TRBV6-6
CASSRLPGIGRGNYGYTF
TGTGCCAGCAGTCGCTTACCCGGTATCGGCAGAGGAAACTATGGCTACACCTTC
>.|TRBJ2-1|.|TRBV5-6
CASSMQGKTWYEQFF
TGTGCCAGCAGCATGCAGGGGAAGACATGGTATGAGCAGTTCTTC
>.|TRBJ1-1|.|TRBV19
CASRTDTSKTEAFF
TGTGCCAGTAGAACAGACACGAGTAAAACTGAAGCTTTCTTT
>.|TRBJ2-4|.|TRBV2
CASRGAKGKVNIQYF
TGTGCCAGCAGGGGTGCAAAGGGGAAGGTCAACATTCAGTACTTC
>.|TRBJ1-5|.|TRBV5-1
CASSQQGGQPQHF
TGCGCCAGCAGCCAACAGGGAGGGCAGCCCCAGCATTTT
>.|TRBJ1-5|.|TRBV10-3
CAISARTDQPQHF
TGTGCCATCAGTGCGAGAACGGATCAGCCCCAGCATTTT
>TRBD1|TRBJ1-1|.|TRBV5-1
CASRNRGSAEAFF
TGCGCCAGTCGAAACAGGGGGTCTGCTGAAGCTTTCTTT
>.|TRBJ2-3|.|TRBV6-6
CASSTDSALTTDTQYF
TGTGCCAGCAGTACCGACAGTGCCCTTACCACAGATACGCAGTATTTT
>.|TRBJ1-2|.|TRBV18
CASSPTGTLYGYTF
TGTGCCAGCTCACCTACGGGGACTCTCTATGGCTACACCTTC
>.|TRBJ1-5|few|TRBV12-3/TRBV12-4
CASSSRGPQHF
TGTGCCAGCAGTTCCAGGGGGCCCCAGCATTTT
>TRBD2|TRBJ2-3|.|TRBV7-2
CASSPGTTPSTDTQYF
TGTGCCAGCAGCCCAGGGACTACCCCTAGCACAGATACGCAGTATTTT
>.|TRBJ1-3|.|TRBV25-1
CASSEWEGAGNTIYF
TGTGCCAGCAGTGAATGGGAGGGGGCTGGAAACACCATATATTTT
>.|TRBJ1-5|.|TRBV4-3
CASSGAWGNQPQHF
TGCGCCAGCAGCGGGGCTTGGGGCAATCAGCCCCAGCATTTT
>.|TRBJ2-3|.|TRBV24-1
CATSDFGGSTDTQYF
TGTGCCACCAGTGATTTCGGCGGTAGCACAGATACGCAGTATTTT
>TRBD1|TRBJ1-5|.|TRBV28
CASSLTGGFQPQHF
TGTGCCAGCAGTTTGACAGGGGGCTTCCAGCCCCAGCATTTT
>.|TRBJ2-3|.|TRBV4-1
CASSQEGVGGTDTQYF
TGCGCCAGCAGCCAAGAAGGGGTAGGGGGCACAGATACGCAGTATTTT
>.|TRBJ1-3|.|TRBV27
CASSLSAPQGYGNTIYF
TGTGCCAGCAGTTTATCGGCCCCCCAGGGGTACGGAAACACCATATATTTT